This T cell receptor (beta chain) came from a study of T-cell memory formation after mild COVID-19 listed by TCRdb under 2021. Study-wide context: TCR sequence clusters from the two donors were found to be largely donor specific. Longitudinal TCRalpha and TCRbeta repertoire sequencing tracked T-cell clones expanding and contracting after mild COVID-19 in a couple of donors. The cohort comprised two young, previously healthy adult volunteers, one female and one male.

The sequencing machine was an Illumina NovaSeq 6000. TCRalpha and TCRbeta cDNA libraries were constructed by 5'RACE with constant-segment primers, with sample barcodes and unique molecular identifiers being introduced. RNA was extracted from every sample with Trizol reagent. Libraries were amplified in two PCR steps, with a second sample barcode and Illumina TruSeq adapters added in the second step. Libraries were sequenced on an Illumina NovaSeq with 2 x 150 bp paired-end reads. Per the original workflow: Reads were demultiplexed and collapsed into UMI-guided consensus sequences with migec v1.2.7. Using mixcr v2.1.11, UMI consensuses were aligned to TRA and TRB V and J templates and then assembled into clonotypes. Expanded or contracted clonotypes were those called significant by both edgeR and NoisET, with noise models trained on biological replicates. For edgeR calls, the cutoffs were a false discovery rate-adjusted p below 0.01 and a log2 fold-change threshold of 1. As an exploratory analysis of dynamics, max-normalized trajectories of the 1000 most abundant clonotypes were examined with PCA combined with hierarchical clustering. Separately sequenced CD4+ and CD8+ repertoires were used to assign the CD4 or CD8 phenotype of responding clones. The public reads were run again by TCRdb, first through fastp at Q25 and then through MiXCR, and only productive beta chains were kept. Under each unique CDR3 protein, matching rows form one entry showing the most common genes and DNA. These V and J calls originate from TCRdb's pipeline instead of the authors' own analysis. The sample yields around 250,000 distinct CDR3 sequences; around 15% were counted once. Of the sample, roughly 20% is held by the ten largest clones.

This clonotype was picked up a small number of times. No antigen is known for it. Base qualities are missing; no much larger clone stands one base away. Paper-wide results and their limitations: Contracting CD4+ clones turned up mainly in the CM and EM memory subsets, whereas EMRA was where CD8+ clones were enriched. SARS-CoV-2 specificity of the second-wave clones peaking on day 37 was not confirmed. Some responding clones were detected in pre-infection memory, which suggested that pre-existing cross-reactive memory T cells had joined the SARS-CoV-2 response. Clones contracting from day 15 to 85 had balanced CD4/CD8 phenotypes, while a second wave expanding from day 15 to 37 was biased towards CD4+. The study covered only two mild cases, and larger cohorts including severe cases with pre-infection samples were considered necessary.

Ficoll-Paque density gradient centrifugation was the method used to isolate PBMCs. The clonotype originates from a man between 18 and 29 years old who had mild COVID-19 (a few samples of this study predate the infection). The sample titles of this study are shuffled in the database, so cell type and time point are left out; the donor was told from shared clones. Sequenced material: PBMCs or a T cell subset sorted from them (not recorded which).

The sequence in DNA is TGTGCCATCAGTGAGTCTGCCGGGGCAGGGAATGAGCAGTTCTTC. Protein translation: CAISESAGAGNEQFF. The chain joins TRBV10-3 to TRBJ2-1; the D segment might be TRBD1 or TRBD2, since each matches 5 bases. The CDR3 measures 15 amino acids from cysteine to phenylalanine. Solely the CDR3 DNA is kept, with 45 bases framed from the first base. As encoded in the germline V gene, CDR1 is ENHRY while CDR2 is SYGVKD. Relative to germline, V is 0 bases shorter and J is 7 bases shorter, with 13 bases between their ends.